The 30 T cell receptor beta chains in this list originate from one sample, sequenced in a study of cytomegalovirus exposure and HLA in healthy donors. PCR used 60 Vbeta primers and 13 Jbeta primers. Using immunoSEQ multiplex PCR, the repertoire was profiled, and TCRdb retains in-frame clones only, with some absent. The sample has some 110,000 clones; about 68% are singletons. Sequencing input: PBMCs. The receptors here all came from a woman in her thirties or forties in good health and CMV-seropositive.

This chain connects TRBV5-4 to TRBJ2-1; D possibly corresponds to TRBD1 (5 bases). The CDR3 length is 12 residues. Germline CDR1 SGHNT, CDR2 YYREEE (reference sequence). V lost 2 bases to trimming and J lost 6 bases, with 6 bases between them. The CDR3 DNA is TGTGCCAGCAGCTTAGGGGTCAATGAGCAGTTCTTC. Its translation: CASSLGVNEQFF. Full variable domain (rest looked up from reference TRBV5-4 and TRBJ2-1): ETGVTQSPTHLIKTRGQQVTLRCSSQSGHNTVSWYQQALGQGPQFIFQYYREEENGRGNFPPRFSGLQFPNYSSELNVNALELDDSALYLCASSLGVNEQFFGPGTRLTVL.

Comment on this clone: This same CDR3 is encoded by further DNA sequences in the sample. This chain uses TRBV19 with TRBJ1-1, with 10 bases aligning to TRBD1. Germline values: CDR1 LNHDA, CDR2 SQIVND (reference sequence). CDR3 length equals 13 residues. The V gene end was trimmed by 7 bases and the J gene end by 5 bases; junction bases not matched to a gene: 4. CDR3 sequence: CASMTGGETEAFF. In DNA form, the CDR3 reads TGTGCCAGTATGACAGGGGGCGAGACTGAAGCTTTCTTT.

The rearrangement joins TRBV4-3 to TRBJ2-1; TRBD2 agrees at 7 bases. V shed 0 bases and J 4 bases; nucleotides not matched to a gene: 6. This CDR3 spans 16 amino acids. Germline V gene sequence: CDR1 LGHNA, CDR2 YSLEER. This chain's CDR3 is CASSQDLADLYNEQFF. The CDR3 DNA sequence: TGCGCCAGCAGCCAAGACCTAGCGGACTTGTACAATGAGCAGTTCTTC.

This clone occurred a few times. This chain connects TRBV11-2 to TRBJ1-2; 8 nucleotides agree with TRBD1. J gave up 6 bases and V 3 bases, and 9 bases lay outside the gene matches. The germline V gene encodes CDR1 SGHAT and CDR2 FQNNGV. This CDR3 contains 15 residues. For the CDR3, the DNA is TGTGCCAGCAGCTTCGGTAGACAGGGGAGGAATGGCTACACCTTC. Its protein product is CASSFGRQGRNGYTF.

This clone has a handful of counts. This chain joins TRBV30 and TRBJ2-1; D is ambiguous. CDR3 size: 13 residues. V was cut by 2 bases and J by 7 bases, with 12 bases left in between. Germline CDR1 GTSNPN, CDR2 SVGIG (reference sequence). For the CDR3, the DNA is TGTGCCTGGAGTAGGCCGGCCAGGAATGAGCAGTTCTTC. It specifies CAWSRPARNEQFF. The complete variable domain, with remaining parts taken from reference TRBV30 and TRBJ2-1, reads SQTIHQWPATLVQPVGSPLSLECTVEGTSNPNLYWYRQAAGRGLQLLFYSVGIGQISSEVPQNLSASRPQDRQFILSSKKLLLSDSGFYLCAWSRPARNEQFFGPGTRLTVL.

This chain links TRBV9 with TRBJ1-4; D perhaps matches TRBD1 (6 bases). V was trimmed by 5 bases and J by 7 bases, leaving 12 bases between them. The germline CDR1 and CDR2 sequences are SGDLS and YYNGEE. The CDR3 spans 13 residues. Written as DNA, the CDR3 is TGTGCCAGCAGGGACAGTTCTAGTGAAAAACTGTTTTTT. Amino acids: CASRDSSSEKLFF.

The V and J genes are TRBV4-3 and TRBJ2-1; D gene unclear. Germline loops: CDR1 LGHNA, CDR2 YSLEER. Trimming removed 0 bases from V and 8 bases from J, with 14 bases in between. CDR3 size: 15 residues. The CDR3: CASSQDLVGDYEQFF. Here the CDR3 DNA reads TGCGCCAGCAGCCAAGATCTTGTAGGAGATTATGAGCAGTTCTTC.

V and J are TRBV28 and TRBJ2-1; D is unresolved. This CDR3 spans 14 amino acids. Per the germline V gene, CDR1 is MDHEN and CDR2 is SYDVKM. The V gene lost 7 bases and the J gene lost 4 bases, with 14 bases spanning the gap. CDR3 coding DNA: TGTGCCAGCACCCCCCCAAGCCCATACAATGAGCAGTTCTTC. Its protein product is CASTPPSPYNEQFF.

V gene TRBV7-2 combines with J gene TRBJ2-7, with 7 bases matching TRBD2. Germline assignment: CDR1 SGHTA and CDR2 FQGNSA. V was clipped by 2 bases and J by 7 bases; unmatched bases: 11. There are 15 residues in the CDR3. The CDR3 region has the DNA TGTGCCAGCAGCTTACAAGGCGGGAGAGTGGGTGAGCAGTACTTC. Translated, it gives CASSLQGGRVGEQYF.

The chain is built from TRBV28 and TRBJ1-4; D is unclear. CDR1 MDHEN and CDR2 SYDVKM come from the germline V gene. The CDR3 extends over 12 amino acids. The V end was cut by 3 bases, the J end by 12 bases, with 11 bases between. The CDR3 sequence: CASSFEGWELFF. The CDR3 region has the DNA TGTGCCAGCAGTTTTGAGGGCTGGGAACTGTTTTTT.

This clone was found a few times. V usage is TRBV6-1 and J usage is TRBJ2-7; D possibly corresponds to TRBD2 (5 bases). CDR1 is MNHNS, CDR2 SASEGT, per germline. Trimming cost V 7 bases and J 2 bases, with 15 bases left between them. This CDR3 has 14 amino acids. CDR3 loop: CASKWEPQTYEQYF. CDR3 nucleotide sequence: TGTGCCAGCAAATGGGAGCCGCAAACCTACGAGCAGTACTTC.

The chain uses TRBV25-1 and TRBJ1-4, with 8 bases identical to TRBD1. V shed 7 bases, J shed 2 bases, and the junction held 3 bases outside the gene matches. This CDR3 is 14 amino acids long. CDR1 MGHDK and CDR2 SYGVNS come from the germline V gene. This CDR3 reads CASTPGGTNEKLFF. CDR3 in DNA: TGTGCCAGCACTCCAGGGGGCACTAATGAAAAACTGTTTTTT.

This chain connects TRBV27 to TRBJ2-7; possibly TRBD2 for D (5 bases). The CDR3 spans 16 residues. The germline V and J ends were trimmed by 2 bases and 2 bases, with 16 bases remaining between them. Germline loops: CDR1 MNHEY, CDR2 SMNVEV (reference sequence). CDR3 sequence (DNA): TGTGCCAGCAGTTTAGTTGGACGAGCGGACGCCTACGAGCAGTACTTC. It specifies CASSLVGRADAYEQYF.

This clone was detected a few times. The genes are TRBV9 and TRBJ1-1, with 9 bases identical to TRBD1. Per the germline V gene, CDR1 is SGDLS and CDR2 is YYNGEE. CDR3 length: 14 residues. Trimming took 5 bases from V and 7 from J; bases not matched to a gene: 9. The CDR3 is CASSITGGEDEAFF. In nucleotides, the CDR3 is TGTGCCAGCAGTATTACAGGGGGCGAAGATGAAGCTTTCTTT.

The CDR3 DNA reads as TGTGCCAGCTCACCCCTGGGCGAGGGCTCCAACCGGGAGCTGTTTTTT. Amino acids: CASSPLGEGSNRELFF. The chain couples TRBV18 to TRBJ2-2, with D perhaps matching TRBD2 (5 bases). The V end lost 3 bases, the J end lost 9 bases, and 20 bases lay between the germline ends. The CDR3 has 16 amino acids. The germline gives CDR1 KGHSH, CDR2 LQKENI.

The J gene is TRBJ2-7, the V gene TRBV2; D might be TRBD2 (6 bases). The DNA end lines up better with TRBJ2-1; the J call may be wrong. The CDR3 sequence is 15 residues long. Germline V gives CDR1 SNHLY, CDR2 FYNNEI. CDR3 bases: TGTGCCAGCAGTGAATTGGGGAGGCCGGTTGATGAGCAGTTCTTC. Translating gives CASSELGRPVDEQFF.

The chain joins TRBV11-2 to TRBJ2-1; perhaps TRBD2 as D (5 bases). V shed 1 base and J shed 9 bases, with 10 bases lying between them. This CDR3 is 13 amino acids long. The germline gives CDR1 SGHAT, CDR2 FQNNGV. The CDR3 DNA reads as TGTGCCAGCAGCTTAGTGCGGGCAGGTGAGCAGTTCTTC. It encodes CASSLVRAGEQFF.

The chain has TRBV9 and TRBJ1-2; D remains unclear. The CDR3 is 15 residues long. CDR1 is SGDLS, CDR2 YYNGEE, per germline. The germline V and J ends were trimmed by 4 bases and 0 bases, with 13 bases remaining between them. CDR3 DNA sequence: TGTGCCAGCAGCCCCAGCATCGGAGCTAACTATGGCTACACCTTC. Protein sequence: CASSPSIGANYGYTF.

The chain carries TRBV6-6 and TRBJ2-5; 11 positions agree with TRBD1. V gave up 5 bases and J gave up 5 bases; unmatched junction bases: 10. Germline assignment: CDR1 MNHNY and CDR2 SVGAGI (reference sequence). CDR3 length equals 16 residues. CDR3 amino acids: CASSPTDRGLMETQYF. DNA of the CDR3: TGTGCCAGCAGTCCCACGGACAGGGGGCTAATGGAGACCCAGTACTTC.

The chain joins TRBV15 to TRBJ1-4, with 8 bases that match TRBD1. Germline V lookup: CDR1 LNHNV, CDR2 YYDKDF (reference sequence). Trimming cost V 5 bases and J 6 bases; bases outside gene matches: 8. There are 15 residues in the CDR3. In DNA form, the CDR3 reads TGTGCCACCAGCCCTCGGACAGGGCCAGATGAAAAACTGTTTTTT. Translating it yields CATSPRTGPDEKLFF.

This sequence joins TRBV9 and TRBJ1-4; weak D call: TRBD1 (6 bases). The germline V gene has CDR1 SGDLS and CDR2 YYNGEE. This CDR3 comprises 14 residues. V lost 0 bases, J lost 8 bases, and 11 bases lay in between. The CDR3 coding sequence is TGTGCCAGCAGCGTAGAAGGGGGAGGGGAAAAACTGTTTTTT. As protein: CASSVEGGGEKLFF.

The chain recombines TRBV28 with TRBJ2-7; D might be TRBD2 (6 bases). The CDR3 has 13 residues. From germline, CDR1 is MDHEN and CDR2 SYDVKM. V was shortened by 8 bases and J by 6 bases, with 17 bases between the two germline ends. The CDR3 loop is CASRSRRESEQYF. The DNA of the CDR3 is TGTGCCAGCCGGAGTCGACGGGAGTCCGAGCAGTACTTC.

This clone has more than one count but fewer than ten. This chain uses TRBV25-1 with TRBJ1-4; TRBD1 agrees at 10 bases. V gave up 6 bases and J gave up 5 bases; unmatched junction bases: 0. CDR3 size: 13 residues. From germline, CDR1 is MGHDK and CDR2 SYGVNS. The CDR3 is CASRGQGNEKLFF. The DNA of the CDR3 is TGTGCCAGCAGGGGACAGGGGAATGAAAAACTGTTTTTT.

The V and J genes are TRBV7-6 and TRBJ2-1, with 7 nucleotides matching TRBD2. The germline gives CDR1 SGHVS, CDR2 FNYEAQ. CDR3 length equals 16 residues. V lost 1 base and J lost 4; bases outside the gene matches: 7. The CDR3 here is CASSLGAASGYNEQFF. The CDR3, as DNA: TGTGCCAGCAGCTTAGGGGCCGCTAGCGGATACAATGAGCAGTTCTTC.

This clone has only a few counts. The CDR3: CASSQRGRGNQPQHF. The CDR3 bases are TGTGCCAGCAGTCAGAGGGGGCGAGGAAATCAGCCCCAGCATTTT. The rearrangement links TRBV27 to TRBJ1-5; 7 nucleotides line up with TRBD1. The V gene end was trimmed by 5 bases and the J gene end by 4 bases; junction bases not matched to a gene: 8. CDR3 length: 15 residues. Germline loops: CDR1 MNHEY, CDR2 SMNVEV (reference sequence).

This sequence joins TRBV7-9 and TRBJ2-5; TRBD1 matches at 8 bases. Germline V gene sequence: CDR1 SEHNR, CDR2 FQNEAQ (reference sequence). J was trimmed by 5 bases and V by 6 bases; bases with no gene match: 23. The CDR3 spans 19 residues. The DNA for the CDR3 is TGTGCCAGCAGTCTAAAAGGGACAGGACTCCGTCTGGGGTATGAGACCCAGTACTTC. Translating gives CASSLKGTGLRLGYETQYF. Full variable domain (rest looked up from reference TRBV7-9 and TRBJ2-5): DTGVSQNPRHKITKRGQNVTFRCDPISEHNRLYWYRQTLGQGPEFLTYFQNEAQLEKSRLLSDRFSAERPKGSFSTLEIQRTEQGDSAMYLCASSLKGTGLRLGYETQYFGPGTRLLVL.

This clone has a handful of counts. The chain is built from TRBV11-2 and TRBJ2-7, with unresolved D. The germline CDR1 and CDR2 sequences are SGHAT and FQNNGV. CDR3 length: 15 residues. V was cut by 4 bases and J by 0 bases, with 13 bases left in between. The CDR3 DNA sequence: TGTGCCAGCAGCTCCCCCCGGCGGAGCTCCTACGAGCAGTACTTC. Its translation is CASSSPRRSSYEQYF.

The V call is TRBV19, the J call TRBJ1-1, with D possibly TRBD1 on 5 matching bases. Deletions cut 6 bases from V and 3 bases from J, with 17 bases between. The CDR3 sequence is 15 residues long. In germline, CDR1 is LNHDA, CDR2 SQIVND (reference sequence). The CDR3 DNA sequence: TGTGCCAGTAGCAGCAGCTTCATAGGGGACACTGAAGCTTTCTTT. Translation gives CASSSSFIGDTEAFF.

This clone was found a few times. The chain carries TRBV19 and TRBJ2-3; TRBD2 aligns across 13 bases. Unmatched junction bases numbered 5, after V lost 3 bases and J lost 5 bases. Germline V gene data show CDR1 as LNHDA and CDR2 as SQIVND (reference sequence). CDR3 length: 16 amino acids. The CDR3 bases are TGTGCCAGTAGTATGGGACTAGCGGGGCCCGGAGATACGCAGTATTTT. Translated: CASSMGLAGPGDTQYF.

The J gene is TRBJ1-1, the V gene TRBV5-1; D is ambiguous. Looked up from germline, CDR1 is SGHRS and CDR2 is YFSETQ. Trimming stripped 5 bases from V and 1 base from J, with 9 bases between. The length of the CDR3 is 13 residues. CDR3 in DNA: TGCGCCAGCAGGCCCGTACAGAACACTGAAGCTTTCTTT. This gives the protein CASRPVQNTEAFF.